The source of this TCR beta chain is a study of T cell responses to AZD1222 COVID-19 vaccine. The V gene lost 4 bases and the J gene lost 2 bases, with 9 bases spanning the gap. The CDR3 has 13 residues. Germline CDR1 and CDR2: MNHEY and SVGAGI. Data came from immunoSEQ multiplex PCR; TCRdb stores just in-frame clones and leaves some out. The table has over 45,000 clones, 89% seen once. The genes are TRBV6-5 and TRBJ2-7; tentative D call: TRBD1 (6 bases). The sequences come from peripheral blood, collected on day 0 of AZD1222 vaccination. The receptor was derived from an adult in good health. As DNA, the CDR3 is TGTGCCAGCAGTTCTGGACAGACCTACGAGCAGTACTTC. Residues: CASSSGQTYEQYF.